This T cell receptor (beta chain) was recovered during a study of T cells in tuberculosis (dated by TCRdb to about 2018). Looking at the study overall: To characterize T cells specific for the mycobacterial lipid antigen glucose monomycolate (GMM), the study used CD1B tetramers together with high-throughput TCR immunosequencing. A South African clinical cohort compared IGRA-negative adolescents, IGRA-positive adolescents with latent tuberculosis and adults with active tuberculosis, about ten per group. What the research found in general, with its limitations: Smaller mean NN-distances to GMM-specific TCRs were observed in active tuberculosis TCR-alpha repertoires than in IGRA-negative controls, suggesting clonal expansion of GMM-specific TCRs. Clinical samples were selected based on which cryopreserved specimens were available, and the active tuberculosis cases were adults whereas the controls were adolescents. Smaller NN-distances were partly driven by shorter CDR3-alpha lengths in active tuberculosis patients, and statistical significance was not reached for the TCR-beta difference. A classifier using the diverse GMM-specific repertoire reached 87% accuracy (AUROC approximately 0.91), compared with over 60% accuracy using GEM motif frequencies.

TCR libraries were generated with the immunoSEQ multiplex PCR assay, using TCR-beta and/or TCR-alpha/delta assays for each sample. The Illumina high-throughput platform was used to sequence the amplified TCR libraries. The study's own analysis went as follows. Clustering and dimensionality reduction were performed using pairwise TCRdist distances among GMM-specific receptors from ex vivo sorted or in vitro expanded T cells. Each clinical repertoire was assigned a mean NN-distance score, defined as the average TCRdist to the nearest 10% of tetramer-positive reference sequences. GEM TCR motif frequency was calculated as the fraction of unique TCRs that matched known GEM sequences by V/J usage and CDR3 length. Linear discriminant analysis with leave-one-out cross-validation, implemented in scikit-learn, was used to classify active tuberculosis. The immuneACCESS repertoire file appears here via TCRdb, limited to in-frame rearrangements. These files lack a portion of the clones; in checked studies, under half of the deficit traces to unresolved V genes, and the cause of the others is not known. That table supplies the V and J calls and clone size; D and trimming were determined from the DNA. The sample table lists just under 45,000 clones, approximately 94% of them with a count of one. The top ten clones comprise about 2% of the sample.

A note on this clone: Which antigen it targets is not known. No base quality information exists; no much larger clone differs at one position.

CDR1 MGHRA and CDR2 YSYEKL are derived from the germline V gene. Trimmed from V: 4 bases; trimmed from J: 4 bases; junction bases lacking a gene match: 12. From the cysteine up to the phenylalanine, the CDR3 has a length of 18 residues. Here the CDR3 DNA is all that survives: 54 bases in frame from base 1. At study entry, adolescents were screened for latent tuberculosis infection by tuberculin skin test and QuantiFERON-TB GOLD In-Tube IGRA. Immunosequencing was performed on unsorted cryopreserved PBMC and covered around 91,000 T cells per clinical donor on average. Eleven high schools in the Worcester region of the Western Cape, South Africa, served as enrollment sites for adolescents aged 12 to 18 years. Around 10 adolescents infected with M. tuberculosis and about 10 uninfected adolescents were chosen and matched for age and sex. PBMC from adolescents were isolated by density centrifugation from freshly drawn heparinized blood and then cryopreserved.

This TCR came from a donor under 30 with latent tuberculosis or without tuberculosis infection. Some clones in this sample may be carry-over from other donors' samples. Specimen: PBMCs. The chain links TRBV4-1 with TRBJ2-2; TRBD1 lines up with 10 middle nucleotides. Read as DNA, the sequence is TGCGCCAGCAGCCTATCCGGGACAGGGGTTAGGGGCACCGGGGAGCTGTTTTTT. Its translation is CASSLSGTGVRGTGELFF.